This T cell receptor beta chain came from a study of control samples from healthy donors and cancer patients. Method: immunoSEQ multiplex PCR; TCRdb's copy keeps in-frame clones and lacks some. The sample includes fewer than 200,000 clones, almost 90% of them seen just once. CDR1 MNHEY and CDR2 SVGEGT come from the germline V gene. The CDR3 consists of 15 residues. Losses at the gene ends were 5 bases for V and 4 bases for J; bases not matched to a gene: 8. The chain links TRBV6-2 or TRBV6-3 to TRBJ2-1; 7 bases align to TRBD1. Input material: blood. This clonotype was sampled from a woman between 50 and 59 years old in good health. The DNA for the CDR3 is TGTGCCAGCAGTAAAGGACAGGCTTCGTACAATGAGCAGTTCTTC. Residues: CASSKGQASYNEQFF.